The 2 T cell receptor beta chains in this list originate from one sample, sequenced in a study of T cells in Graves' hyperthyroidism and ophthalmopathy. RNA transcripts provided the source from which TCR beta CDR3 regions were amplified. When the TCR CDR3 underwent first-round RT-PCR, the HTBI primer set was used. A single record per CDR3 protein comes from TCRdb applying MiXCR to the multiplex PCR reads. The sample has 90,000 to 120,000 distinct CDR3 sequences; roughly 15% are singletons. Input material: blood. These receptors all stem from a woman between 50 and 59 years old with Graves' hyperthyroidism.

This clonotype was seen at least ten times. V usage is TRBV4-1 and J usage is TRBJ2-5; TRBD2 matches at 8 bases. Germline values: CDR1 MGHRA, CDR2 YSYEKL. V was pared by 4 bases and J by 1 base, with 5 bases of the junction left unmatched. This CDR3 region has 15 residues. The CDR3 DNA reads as TGCGCCAGCAGCCCTCCGGGAGGGGGCCAAGAGACCCAGTACTTC. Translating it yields CASSPPGGGQETQYF.

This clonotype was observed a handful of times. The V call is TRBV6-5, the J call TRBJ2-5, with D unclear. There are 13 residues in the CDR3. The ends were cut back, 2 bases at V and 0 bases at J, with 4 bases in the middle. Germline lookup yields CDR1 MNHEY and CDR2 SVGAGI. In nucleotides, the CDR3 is TGTGCCAGCAGTTACAGGAACCAAGAGACCCAGTACTTC. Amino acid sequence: CASSYRNQETQYF.